Listed below are T cell receptor beta chains from one sample, sequenced in a study of blood T cells in healthy people across ages. TCRdb independently ran MiXCR on the 5' RACE reads; one entry per CDR3 protein. Among hundreds of thousands of distinct CDR3 sequences, about 30% were seen once, and the ten largest hold around a sixth. Sequenced: blood. The receptor set was obtained from a woman older than 75 in good health. CDR3s include the opening cysteine and the closing phenylalanine or tryptophan. Fields, in order: J gene, D gene, clone size, V gene, CDR3 protein, CDR3 DNA. A D gene is named only where the DNA matches it firmly. Size tells how often a clone was seen (once, few, many) or the class of an expanded clone, and some rows leave it out.

TRBJ2-2 | TRBD2 | few | TRBV20-1 | CSATLAGGQEMEKAGELFF | TGCAGTGCCACGCTAGCGGGGGGCCAGGAAATGGAAAAGGCCGGGGAGCTGTTTTTT
TRBJ1-6 | . | few | TRBV5-6 | CASSWGHNSPLHF | TGTGCCAGCAGCTGGGGGCATAATTCACCCCTCCACTTT
TRBJ2-6 | TRBD1 | few | TRBV6-2/TRBV6-3 | CASSYPSGGLPGASVLTF | TGTGCCAGCAGTTACCCGTCAGGGGGCTTACCTGGAGCCAGCGTCCTGACTTTC
TRBJ1-2 | . | . | TRBV1 | CTSSPFKVRGRGGYTF | TGCACCAGCAGCCCCTTTAAGGTCAGGGGGCGAGGCGGCTACACCTTC
TRBJ2-2 | . | . | TRBV7-3 | CASRLGRPNTGELFF | TGTGCCAGCAGATTGGGCCGGCCGAACACCGGGGAGCTGTTTTTT
TRBJ1-1 | . | . | TRBV7-9 | CSSSPGRKTTETFF | TGTTCCAGCAGCCCGGGACGGAAGACCACTGAAACTTTCTTT
TRBJ1-2 | . | few | TRBV7-9 | CASSLGRVYGYTF | TGTGCCAGCAGCCTGGGGAGAGTCTATGGCTACACCTTC
TRBJ2-3 | . | many | TRBV20-1 | CSARAVTDTQYF | TGCAGTGCGCGAGCGGTCACAGATACGCAGTATTTT
TRBJ2-7 | . | few | TRBV19 | CASSIQSDLASYEQYF | TGTGCCAGTAGTATACAGTCAGATCTCGCCTCCTACGAGCAGTACTTC
TRBJ1-4 | . | . | TRBV18 | CASSQSGGRVGEKLFF | TGTGCCAGCTCACAAAGCGGGGGGCGAGTCGGTGAAAAACTGTTTTTT
TRBJ2-7 | . | . | TRBV6-6 | CASSYQFYEQYF | TGTGCCAGCAGTTATCAGTTCTACGAGCAGTACTTC
TRBJ2-7 | TRBD1 | few | TRBV7-2 | CTSSLRDRGLYEQYF | TGTACCAGCAGCTTACGGGACAGGGGGCTCTACGAGCAGTACTTC
TRBJ2-3 | TRBD1 | many | TRBV20-1 | CSAGGQGADTQYF | TGCAGTGCTGGAGGACAGGGCGCAGATACGCAGTATTTT
TRBJ2-5 | TRBD2 | . | TRBV4-2 | CASSQDQQAGSQETRYF | TGTGCCAGCAGCCAAGACCAACAAGCGGGAAGCCAAGAGACCCGGTACTTC
TRBJ1-1 | . | once | TRBV12-2 | CASRFLNTEAFF | TGTGCAAGTCGCTTTCTCAACACTGAAGCTTTCTTT
TRBJ2-7 | . | . | TRBV13 | CASSFKSGTGEYEQYF | TGTGCCAGCAGCTTCAAGTCGGGGACTGGGGAGTACGAGCAGTACTTC
TRBJ2-2 | . | many | TRBV25-1 | CASSPIAGELFF | TGTGCCAGCAGTCCTATAGCCGGGGAGCTGTTTTTT
TRBJ2-1 | . | many | TRBV12-3/TRBV12-4 | CASSFMGRDRGEQFF | TGTGCCAGCAGTTTTATGGGCAGGGATAGGGGTGAGCAGTTCTTC
TRBJ1-2 | . | many | TRBV6-5 | CASSYRPQGGYGYTF | TGTGCCAGCAGTTACCGTCCCCAGGGAGGCTATGGCTACACCTTC
TRBJ2-7 | . | . | TRBV10-3 | CAIRDMTGKQYF | TGTGCCATCAGGGATATGACGGGGAAGCAGTACTTC
TRBJ1-4 | . | few | TRBV18 | CASSPRGGADEKLFF | TGTGCCAGCTCACCGCGAGGGGGGGCGGATGAAAAACTGTTTTTT
TRBJ1-2 | TRBD1 | . | TRBV2 | CASSYRGTGGYTF | TGTGCCAGCAGTTACAGGGGGACGGGTGGCTACACCTTC
TRBJ1-2 | . | few | TRBV3-1 | CASSQGLGSYGYTF | TGTGCCAGCAGCCAAGGTCTGGGGAGCTATGGCTACACCTTC
TRBJ2-7 | . | . | TRBV15 | CATSQGYEQYF | TGTGCCACCAGCCAGGGCTACGAGCAGTACTTC
TRBJ2-4 | . | . | TRBV20-1 | CSAREWGGLAKNIQYF | TGCAGTGCTAGAGAGTGGGGTGGACTAGCCAAAAACATTCAGTACTTC
TRBJ2-7 | . | many | TRBV10-3 | CAIKGPIAYEQYF | TGTGCCATCAAGGGCCCGATAGCCTACGAGCAGTACTTC
TRBJ2-5 | . | . | TRBV7-7 | CASSSTFAGETQYF | TGTGCTAGCTCTTCAACGTTTGCGGGAGAGACCCAGTACTTC
TRBJ1-2 | TRBD1 | . | TRBV20-1 | CSARGNRGCTF | TGCAGTGCTAGAGGAAACAGGGGCTGCACCTTC
TRBJ1-5 | . | . | TRBV6-1 | CATASFGGGINQPQHF | TGTGCCACCGCCAGCTTCGGGGGGGGAATCAATCAGCCCCAGCATTTT
TRBJ1-2 | . | many | TRBV2 | CASSESRFDGYTF | TGTGCCAGCAGTGAGTCCAGGTTTGACGGCTACACCTTC
TRBJ2-7 | . | . | TRBV15 | CATSRDEREQYF | TGTGCCACCAGCAGAGATGAGCGCGAGCAGTACTTC
TRBJ2-7 | . | many | TRBV20-1 | CSAERGREPYEQYF | TGCAGTGCCGAGAGGGGAAGGGAACCCTACGAGCAGTACTTC
TRBJ2-7 | TRBD1 | . | TRBV14 | CASSSTGRPLEQYF | TGTGCCAGCAGCTCGACAGGGCGTCCGCTCGAGCAGTACTTC
TRBJ2-1 | . | many | TRBV12-3/TRBV12-4 | CASTPRATDNEQFF | TGTGCCAGCACCCCCAGAGCGACGGACAATGAGCAGTTCTTC
TRBJ2-7 | . | . | TRBV3-1 | CASSQVRITGPYEQYF | TGTGCCAGCAGCCAAGTGAGGATAACAGGGCCCTACGAGCAGTACTTC
TRBJ2-7 | . | . | TRBV7-2 | CASSSLTTNYEQYF | TGTGCCAGCAGCTCGCTGACTACAAACTACGAGCAGTACTTC
TRBJ2-3 | . | many | TRBV27 | CASSLLRTTTDTQYF | TGTGCCAGCAGTTTACTCCGGACAACGACAGATACGCAGTATTTT
TRBJ1-6 | TRBD1 | . | TRBV12-3/TRBV12-4 | CASSLGGGTDNSPLHF | TGTGCCAGCAGTTTGGGGGGGGGGACAGATAATTCACCCCTCCACTTT
TRBJ1-1 | . | . | TRBV7-9 | CASSSDRRGGAEAFF | TGTGCCAGCAGCAGCGACCGCAGGGGTGGTGCTGAAGCTTTCTTT
TRBJ1-1 | . | many | TRBV7-9 | CYCPQGAPNLNTEAFF | TGCTACTGTCCTCAAGGGGCCCCTAATCTGAACACTGAAGCTTTCTTT
TRBJ1-5 | . | . | TRBV15 | CATSRELHGGSGPGPQHF | TGTGCCACCAGCAGAGAGTTGCACGGGGGATCAGGACCGGGGCCCCAGCATTTT